A selection of T cell receptor beta chains follows, all from one sample in a study of CD8 T cells in ankylosing spondylitis. MiXCR, run by TCRdb on the 5' RACE reads, gives a single entry per CDR3 protein. In the table there are under 850,000 distinct CDR3 sequences, 15% to 20% of which are singletons. The specimen sequenced was blood, either unsorted or a sorted T cell fraction (not recorded which). Source of these receptors: a male donor with ankylosing spondylitis. Each CDR3 is given with its conserved first and last residue. Each record gives: D gene, clone size, V gene, J gene, CDR3 DNA, CDR3 protein. A D gene is named only where the DNA matches it firmly. Expanded clones get a size class; other rows say once, few or many, or leave the size out.

>-|-|TRBV20-1|TRBJ2-1
TGCAGTGCTAGAGCGGCCCTGACCGACCACAGTGAGCAGTTCTTC
CSARAALTDHSEQFF
>-|-|TRBV20-1|TRBJ1-2
TGCAGTGCTAGCCCCCCGGCAGGAGGGAAGTATGGCTACACCTTC
CSASPPAGGKYGYTF
>-|-|TRBV20-1|TRBJ1-1
TGCAGTGCTAGAGATCTGAAGGATTATGCAGCTTTCTTT
CSARDLKDYAAFF
>TRBD1|-|TRBV30|TRBJ1-4
TGTGCCTGGAGTATCCGGACAGGCGAAAAACTGTTTTTT
CAWSIRTGEKLFF
>-|-|TRBV5-1|TRBJ1-4
TGCGCCAGCAGCTCTGGGAGCCAGTCTAATGAAAAACTGTTTTTT
CASSSGSQSNEKLFF
>-|few|TRBV15|TRBJ2-3
TGTGCCGCAGGGACCCGGGGGATCGGGGATACGCAGTATTTT
CAAGTRGIGDTQYF
>-|few|TRBV4-3|TRBJ1-1
TGCGCCAGCAGCCAAGACCCGGGCCTAATGGGCACTGAAGCTTTCTTT
CASSQDPGLMGTEAFF
>-|-|TRBV27|TRBJ1-4
TGTGCCAGCAGTCCCGACAGACTCGCTAATGAAAAACTGTTTTTT
CASSPDRLANEKLFF
>TRBD2|-|TRBV7-2|TRBJ2-7
TGTGCCAGCAGCCTCACGACTAGCAGCGAGCAGTACTTC
CASSLTTSSEQYF
>-|many|TRBV11-2|TRBJ1-4
TGTGCCAGCAGCCTAGGGGGGGGATCTAATGAAAAACTGTTTTTT
CASSLGGGSNEKLFF
>TRBD1|few|TRBV6-2/TRBV6-3|TRBJ1-1
TGTGCCAGCAGTCCGACCTTCGAGGGGGCGCTGAACACTGAAGCTTTCTTT
CASSPTFEGALNTEAFF
>-|few|TRBV12-3/TRBV12-4|TRBJ2-4
TGTGCCAGCAGTTTCGGTGGCGGTGGGGGCAGCATTCAGTACTTC
CASSFGGGGGSIQYF
>-|few|TRBV6-5|TRBJ2-3
TGTGCCAGCAGTTACAACACCTTGGCAGTGAGGGAAACAGATACGCAGTATTTT
CASSYNTLAVRETDTQYF
>TRBD1|-|TRBV10-3|TRBJ2-7
TGTGCCATCAGCGACAGGGCCGACTCCTACGAGCAGTACTTC
CAISDRADSYEQYF
>TRBD2|-|TRBV6-7|TRBJ2-3
TGTGCCAGCAGTTTTAGCCTAGCGGGACCCACAGATACGCAGTATTTT
CASSFSLAGPTDTQYF
>-|-|TRBV3-1|TRBJ2-1
TGTGCCAGCAGCCAAAGGTCCAGTTCCTATGATGAGCAGTTCTTC
CASSQRSSSYDEQFF
>TRBD2|-|TRBV4-1|TRBJ2-3
TGCGCCAGCAGCCAAACTAGCGGGGAAACAGATACGCAGTATTTT
CASSQTSGETDTQYF
>TRBD1|-|TRBV2|TRBJ1-1
TGTGCCAGCAGTGGGGACAGGAGAAACACTGAAGCTTTCTTT
CASSGDRRNTEAFF
>TRBD2|-|TRBV20-1|TRBJ2-5
TGCAGTGCTAGAGATGGAGGGCTAGCGGGGCAAGAGACCCAGTACTTC
CSARDGGLAGQETQYF
>-|few|TRBV11-2|TRBJ1-2
TGTGCCAGCAGCTTAGGCGACAAGCTAGGCTATGGCTACACCTTC
CASSLGDKLGYGYTF
>-|few|TRBV7-9|TRBJ1-1
TGTGCCAGCAGCCATGGGAGGCGGGCGGACACTGAAGCTTTCTTT
CASSHGRRADTEAFF
>TRBD2|-|TRBV19|TRBJ2-1
TGTGCCAGTACTCCCAGGTGGGGGGGGACCTCTTACAATGAGCAGTTCTTC
CASTPRWGGTSYNEQFF
>-|-|TRBV20-1|TRBJ2-2
TGCAGTGCTAGGGATCCGGGACGGAACACCGGGGAGCTGTTTTTT
CSARDPGRNTGELFF
>-|many|TRBV20-1|TRBJ1-6
TGCAGTGCTCGCACCCGGGAGGGGGATAATTCACCCCTCCACTTT
CSARTREGDNSPLHF
>-|-|TRBV14|TRBJ2-1
TGTGCCAGCAGCCCAAGTAGCTATGGGACCCATGAGCAGTTCTTC
CASSPSSYGTHEQFF
>-|few|TRBV7-2|TRBJ2-2
TGTGCCAGCAGCTTAGTGGTCGGCAGGGAGGGGGAGCTGTTTTTT
CASSLVVGREGELFF
>-|few|TRBV3-1|TRBJ1-2
TGTGCCAGCAGCCAAACGAAGAATGGCTACACCTTC
CASSQTKNGYTF
>-|few|TRBV5-1|TRBJ2-3
TGCGCCAGCAGCATTGCGGCGGGAACAGATACGCAGTATTTT
CASSIAAGTDTQYF
>-|-|TRBV29-1|TRBJ1-2
TGCAGCGTTGAACCGGCGTCCTATGGCTACACCTTC
CSVEPASYGYTF
>-|few|TRBV2|TRBJ1-1
TGTGCCAGCAGGGAAGGTCCATCAACGGCTGAAGCTTTCTTT
CASREGPSTAEAFF
>-|-|TRBV12-3/TRBV12-4|TRBJ1-5
TGTGCCAGCAGTTTTACCCCGGAGGGCAATCAGCCCCAGCATTTT
CASSFTPEGNQPQHF
>-|-|TRBV4-1|TRBJ1-3
TGCGCCAGCAGCCAAGGCCCAGGGTCCCCTGGAAACACCATATATTTT
CASSQGPGSPGNTIYF